This TCR beta chain was sequenced in a study of T cell responses to AZD1222 COVID-19 vaccine. General observations from the study: The donors showed a predominance of white British ancestry and of females, with possible underestimation of clonal diversity. Receipt of two AZD1222 doses was followed by a rise in Spike-specific TCR breadth and depth. Repertoire collection took place solely once the T cell response had peaked. AZD1222 recipients seropositive at baseline numbered only five to seven.

This CDR3 contains 18 residues. With V trimmed by 5 bases and J by 0 bases, 14 bases remained unmatched. CDR1 SGHTA and CDR2 FQGNSA come from the germline V gene. With respect to this clone: No antigen is known for it.

Measured with immunoSEQ multiplex PCR; TCRdb has only the in-frame clones, and not every one. The data hold 130,000 or so clones, with about 89% observed a single time. V is TRBV7-2 and J is TRBJ2-7; 9 bases agree with TRBD2. This sequence was found in an adult in good health. The sample consisted of peripheral blood, taken on day 0 of AZD1222 vaccination. The CDR3 loop reads CASSKRSIGGGASYEQYF. In DNA, the CDR3 is TGTGCCAGCAGCAAGCGGTCTATTGGCGGGGGGGCCTCCTACGAGCAGTACTTC.